The clone carrying this TCR beta chain has only one observation. The target antigen is unknown. The conserved final phenylalanine or tryptophan is absent from the CDR3, which likely points to a read error. CDR3 size: 13 residues. Germline CDR1 reads SQVTM; CDR2 reads ANQGSEA. V was trimmed by 1 base and J by 2 bases, leaving 9 bases between them. This entry is derived from a study of early T cells in non-severe SARS-CoV-2 infection. The overall study: Sequencing was performed on bulk RNA from unsorted whole blood, leaving chains unpaired. Study results and limitations: The study's VDJdb matching favored anti-spike CD8 responses and missed private and CD4 specificities.

Attached unique molecular identifiers marked individual cDNA molecules. TCRdb recomputed calls from the 5' RACE reads with MiXCR, one row per CDR3 protein. The table shows tens of thousands of distinct CDR3 sequences, with around 9.6% occurring only once. The V gene is TRBV29-1, the J gene TRBJ2-7; no clear D. This specimen was whole blood, taken at baseline. The sequence was obtained from an adult who was a healthcare worker with PCR-confirmed SARS-CoV-2 infection or an uninfected control (not recorded which). This CDR3 is CSVEGQTPYEQYL. The CDR3 DNA follows: TGCAGCGTTGAAGGGCAGACTCCCTACGAGCAGTACTTG.